These T cell receptor beta chains were read from a single sample in a study of neurological immune-mediated disorders. TCRdb recomputed calls from the 5' RACE reads with MiXCR, one row per CDR3 protein. Found here are tens of thousands of distinct CDR3 sequences, nearly 10% of them singletons; the top ten hold about 12%. Sequencing input: PBMCs. These receptors all come from a man aged 30 to 45 in good health. Both conserved end residues are part of each CDR3. D genes are given only for firm matches. Expanded clones are given a class, and other clones once, few, many or no size at all.

d_call	v_call	cdr3_length	clone_size	j_call	cdr3_nt	cdr3_aa
TRBD1	TRBV5-1	15	many	TRBJ2-5	TGCGCCAGCAGCTTGCAGGGGGCCTGGGAGGAGACCCAGTACTTC	CASSLQGAWEETQYF
TRBD2	TRBV7-9	17	many	TRBJ2-7	TGTGCCAGCAGCCAAACCGGCGGACTAGCGGGTCTCGACGAGCAGTACTTC	CASSQTGGLAGLDEQYF
TRBD2	TRBV7-2	13	many	TRBJ2-5	TGTGCCAGCAGCTTACCGGGAGGAGAGACCCAGTACTTC	CASSLPGGETQYF
TRBD2	TRBV20-1	18	many	TRBJ2-5	TGCAGTGCTAGAGATGCGGCTAGCGGGAGCGTGACTCAAGAGACCCAGTACTTC	CSARDAASGSVTQETQYF
.	TRBV5-1	15	many	TRBJ2-3	TGCGCCAGCAGCTGGGAGGACGTCCGCACAGATACGCAGTATTTT	CASSWEDVRTDTQYF
TRBD1	TRBV7-8	13	many	TRBJ1-5	TGTGCCAGCAGCTCGGGACAGTGGAATGCCCAGCATTTT	CASSSGQWNAQHF
.	TRBV7-2	13	few	TRBJ1-5	TGTGCCAGCAGCCCCGCTGGCAATCAGCCCCAGCATTTT	CASSPAGNQPQHF
.	TRBV12-3/TRBV12-4	12	many	TRBJ1-2	TGTGCCAGCCGGGAGGGAGGGGATGGCTACACCTTC	CASREGGDGYTF
TRBD2	TRBV20-1	16	many	TRBJ2-1	TGCAGTGCTAGAGGGACTGGACTAGCGAATCCCAATGAGCAGTTCTTC	CSARGTGLANPNEQFF
TRBD2	TRBV3-1	15	.	TRBJ2-5	TGTGCCAGCAGCAGACGACTAGCGGGCCAAGAGACCCAGTACTTC	CASSRRLAGQETQYF
TRBD1	TRBV29-1	13	many	TRBJ1-1	TGCAGCGTTGGAGGACAGGGTGGCACTGAAGCTTTCTTT	CSVGGQGGTEAFF
.	TRBV5-6	14	.	TRBJ2-3	TGTGCCAGCAGCTTTTGGGGAGTCGGAGATACGCAGTATTTT	CASSFWGVGDTQYF
.	TRBV5-1	12	many	TRBJ2-7	TGCGCCAGCAGCCCCGGGACCCTCGAGCAGTACTTC	CASSPGTLEQYF
TRBD2	TRBV5-1	15	.	TRBJ2-5	TGCGCCAGCAGCTTGGTCCTAGCGGGCGGGGAGACCCGGTACTTC	CASSLVLAGGETRYF
TRBD1	TRBV20-1	15	many	TRBJ2-7	TGCAGTGCTAGAGATATTGACAGGGGCCTTTGGGAGCAGTACTTC	CSARDIDRGLWEQYF
TRBD2	TRBV3-1	16	many	TRBJ2-2	TGTGCCAGCAGCCACCGACTAGCGGGAGTCACCGGGGAGCTGTTTTTT	CASSHRLAGVTGELFF
.	TRBV12-3/TRBV12-4	13	many	TRBJ2-7	TGTGCCAGCAGTCGGGACGGTTTAACCGAGCAGTACTTC	CASSRDGLTEQYF
TRBD2	TRBV12-3/TRBV12-4	17	.	TRBJ2-5	TGTGCCAGCACCTCCGTCGGAGCGGGAGGGCCTGAAGAGACCCAGTACTTC	CASTSVGAGGPEETQYF
TRBD2	TRBV7-2	15	few	TRBJ2-1	TGTGCCAGCAGCAAACTAGCGGGAGTGGGTAATGAGCAGTTCTTC	CASSKLAGVGNEQFF
TRBD2	TRBV5-1	14	.	TRBJ2-7	TGCGCCAGCAGCTTGCAGACTAGCGCCTACGAGCAGTACTTC	CASSLQTSAYEQYF
.	TRBV5-1	18	many	TRBJ2-2	TGCGCCAGCAGCTTGACGGGCCCCGCTGGGGGACCTGAGCGGGAGCTGTTTTTT	CASSLTGPAGGPERELFF
.	TRBV5-1	13	many	TRBJ2-2	TGCGCCAGCAAAAAACAGAACACCGGGGAGCTGTTTTTT	CASKKQNTGELFF
TRBD1	TRBV20-1	14	many	TRBJ2-2	TGCAGTGCTAGGGACAGGGGAAACACCGGGGAGCTGTTTTTT	CSARDRGNTGELFF
TRBD1	TRBV2	13	many	TRBJ1-1	TGTGCCAGCAGGCGAACAGGGGGCGCTGAAGCTTTCTTT	CASRRTGGAEAFF
.	TRBV20-1	13	many	TRBJ1-1	TGCAGTGCCCCAGGACAGACGAACACTGAAGCTTTCTTT	CSAPGQTNTEAFF
.	TRBV7-9	16	many	TRBJ2-1	TGTGCCAGCAGCTTAGCGCAGGGTATGTCCTACAATGAGCAGTTCTTC	CASSLAQGMSYNEQFF
.	TRBV5-1	14	few	TRBJ2-4	TGCGCCAGCAGCTCTTACACGGGTCTAAACATTCAGTACTTC	CASSSYTGLNIQYF